This TCR beta chain was sequenced for a study of control samples from healthy donors and cancer patients (dated by TCRdb to the early 2020s). The CDR3 has 13 amino acids, counting the end cysteine and phenylalanine. Of all the DNA, just the CDR3 is kept, 39 bases in frame from base 1. The junction shows trimming of 1 base on V and 1 base on J, plus 1 base between the germline ends. As encoded in the germline V gene, CDR1 is KGHSH while CDR2 is LQKENI. Libraries were built with the immunoSEQ multiplex PCR assay. As stored in TCRdb, this immuneACCESS dataset retains in-frame rearrangements with V and J assigned. A fraction of the clones does not appear; measured against another copy, unresolved V genes explain less than half of the discrepancy, and the remainder lacks a known reason. This sample holds 40,000 or so clones; approximately 89% were observed only once. 22% of the sample belongs to the ten largest clones.

Comment on this clone: The specificity of this receptor is unknown. Per-nucleotide qualities are absent, and no much larger clonotype sits a single base away.

Sample: PBMCs. The chain was built from TRBV18 and TRBJ2-2, with the D gene call left open. The receptor's source is a woman between 40 and 55 years old with head and neck cancer. The CDR3 region: CASSPQNTGELFF. The nucleotide sequence reads as follows: TGTGCCAGCTCACCACAGAACACCGGGGAGCTGTTTTTT.